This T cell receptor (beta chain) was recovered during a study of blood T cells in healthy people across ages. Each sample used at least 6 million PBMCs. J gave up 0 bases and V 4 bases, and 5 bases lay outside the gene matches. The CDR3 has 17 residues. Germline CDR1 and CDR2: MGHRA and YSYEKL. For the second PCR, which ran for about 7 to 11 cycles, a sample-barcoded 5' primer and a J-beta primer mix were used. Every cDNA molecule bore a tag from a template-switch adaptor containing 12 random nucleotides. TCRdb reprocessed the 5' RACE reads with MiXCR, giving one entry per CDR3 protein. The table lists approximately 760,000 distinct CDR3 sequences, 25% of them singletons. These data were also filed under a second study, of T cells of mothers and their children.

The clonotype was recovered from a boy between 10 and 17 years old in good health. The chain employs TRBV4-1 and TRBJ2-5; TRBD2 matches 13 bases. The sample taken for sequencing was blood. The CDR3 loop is CASSPGTSGIYQETQYF. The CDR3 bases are TGCGCCAGCAGCCCAGGGACTAGCGGGATATACCAAGAGACCCAGTACTTC.